This T cell receptor (beta chain) was profiled in a study of blood T cell repertoires in COVID-19. Produced via immunoSEQ multiplex PCR; TCRdb's table is partial and in-frame only. The sample lists about 200,000 clones, more than 75% occurring once. This CDR3 is built from 15 residues. Trimming pared 0 bases from V and 2 bases from J, leaving 11 bases between. From germline, CDR1 is MNHEY and CDR2 SMNVEV (reference sequence). This clone was detected only once. The sample taken for sequencing was peripheral blood. This chain joins TRBV27 and TRBJ2-7, with D possibly matching TRBD2 (6 bases). The TCR sequence derives from a man aged 35-49 years with active or convalescent COVID-19. In nucleotides, the CDR3 is TGTGCCAGCAGTTTATCGGGAGGCACCCCCTACGAGCAGTACTTC. Encoded protein: CASSLSGGTPYEQYF.